Listed below are T cell receptor beta chains from one sample, sequenced in a study of OX40 agonist ivuxolimab in advanced cancers. Assay: immunoSEQ multiplex PCR; the TCRdb copy retains only in-frame clones and omits some. The sample includes about 69,000 clones, roughly 89% of them seen just once. Sequenced here: CD4+ or CD8+ T cells sorted from blood, sampled in a trial of the OX40 agonist ivuxolimab. Receptor source: an adult with an advanced solid tumor such as melanoma, head and neck, liver or kidney cancer. Each CDR3 is given with its conserved first and last residue. The D gene is left open where the match is weak. The listing skips clone size in some rows; elsewhere it reads once, few, many or a size class.

J gene: TRBJ2-7; clone size: NA; D gene: TRBD1; V gene: TRBV7-9; CDR3 protein: CASSRTGGYEQYF; CDR3 DNA: TGTGCCAGCAGCCGGACAGGGGGCTACGAGCAGTACTTC
J gene: TRBJ1-4; clone size: NA; D gene: NA; V gene: TRBV28; CDR3 protein: CASSADRTRREKLFF; CDR3 DNA: TGTGCCAGCAGTGCCGACCGAACGCGCCGTGAAAAACTGTTTTTT
J gene: TRBJ2-1; clone size: once; D gene: TRBD2; V gene: TRBV7-3; CDR3 protein: CASSLYGTSGIYNEQFF; CDR3 DNA: TGTGCCAGCAGCTTATACGGGACTAGCGGGATTTACAATGAGCAGTTCTTC
J gene: TRBJ2-3; clone size: NA; D gene: NA; V gene: TRBV5-1; CDR3 protein: CASSLGQGKNPSTDTQYF; CDR3 DNA: TGCGCCAGCAGCTTGGGCCAGGGAAAAAACCCTAGCACAGATACGCAGTATTTT
J gene: TRBJ2-7; clone size: NA; D gene: TRBD2; V gene: TRBV6-5; CDR3 protein: CASKYRREATYEQYF; CDR3 DNA: TGTGCCAGCAAATACCGGCGGGAGGCCACCTACGAGCAGTACTTC
J gene: TRBJ2-1; clone size: once; D gene: NA; V gene: TRBV11-3; CDR3 protein: CASSLESLKYNEQFF; CDR3 DNA: TGTGCCAGCAGCTTAGAGAGCCTGAAGTACAATGAGCAGTTCTTC
J gene: TRBJ1-6; clone size: NA; D gene: NA; V gene: TRBV27; CDR3 protein: CASSLMGGLSPLHF; CDR3 DNA: TGTGCCAGCAGTTTGATGGGGGGGTTGTCACCCCTCCACTTT
J gene: TRBJ2-5; clone size: NA; D gene: NA; V gene: TRBV20-1; CDR3 protein: CSATLKETQYF; CDR3 DNA: TGCAGTGCTACACTAAAGGAGACCCAGTACTTC
J gene: TRBJ2-2; clone size: NA; D gene: TRBD2; V gene: TRBV6-6; CDR3 protein: CASKRLAGEDTGELFF; CDR3 DNA: TGTGCCAGCAAAAGACTAGCGGGAGAGGACACCGGGGAGCTGTTTTTT
J gene: TRBJ2-2; clone size: NA; D gene: TRBD2; V gene: TRBV7-2; CDR3 protein: CASSYEIAGTRELFF; CDR3 DNA: TGTGCCAGCAGCTACGAGATAGCGGGAACCCGGGAGCTGTTTTTT
J gene: TRBJ2-2; clone size: NA; D gene: NA; V gene: TRBV5-1; CDR3 protein: CASSEGNTGELFF; CDR3 DNA: TGCGCCAGCAGCGAGGGAAACACCGGGGAGCTGTTTTTT
J gene: TRBJ1-5; clone size: once; D gene: NA; V gene: TRBV4-2; CDR3 protein: CASSQDGGAFDFPQHF; CDR3 DNA: TGTGCCAGCAGCCAAGATGGAGGGGCCTTTGACTTCCCCCAGCATTTT
J gene: TRBJ2-1; clone size: NA; D gene: TRBD2; V gene: TRBV28; CDR3 protein: CASSPGLAGWEGFF; CDR3 DNA: TGTGCCAGCAGCCCAGGACTAGCGGGATGGGAAGGGTTCTTC
J gene: TRBJ1-2; clone size: NA; D gene: NA; V gene: TRBV9; CDR3 protein: CASSVGSGNYGYTF; CDR3 DNA: TGTGCCAGCAGCGTAGGTTCGGGGAACTATGGCTACACCTTC
J gene: TRBJ1-2; clone size: NA; D gene: NA; V gene: TRBV5-1; CDR3 protein: CASSVPGQGVGYTF; CDR3 DNA: TGCGCCAGCAGCGTTCCGGGACAAGGGGTTGGCTACACCTTC
J gene: TRBJ2-3; clone size: NA; D gene: NA; V gene: TRBV14; CDR3 protein: CASSQESRRDTQYF; CDR3 DNA: TGTGCCAGCAGCCAAGAAAGCCGCAGGGATACGCAGTATTTT
J gene: TRBJ1-1; clone size: NA; D gene: NA; V gene: TRBV19; CDR3 protein: CASTLKRDTEAFF; CDR3 DNA: TGTGCCAGTACCCTAAAGAGAGACACTGAAGCTTTCTTT
J gene: TRBJ1-4; clone size: NA; D gene: NA; V gene: TRBV18; CDR3 protein: CASSPGEGEKLFF; CDR3 DNA: TGTGCCAGCTCACCAGGGGAAGGTGAAAAACTGTTTTTT
J gene: TRBJ2-7; clone size: NA; D gene: TRBD1; V gene: TRBV10-1; CDR3 protein: CASSEGITGGYEQYF; CDR3 DNA: TGCGCCAGCAGTGAAGGGATAACAGGGGGCTACGAGCAGTACTTC
J gene: TRBJ2-3; clone size: once; D gene: TRBD2; V gene: TRBV4-1; CDR3 protein: CASSQGPLAGGGDTQYF; CDR3 DNA: TGCGCCAGCAGCCAAGGCCCTCTAGCGGGAGGAGGAGATACGCAGTATTTT
J gene: TRBJ2-3; clone size: NA; D gene: NA; V gene: TRBV9; CDR3 protein: CASSAGPGRQDTQYF; CDR3 DNA: TGTGCCAGCAGCGCAGGACCGGGACGTCAAGATACGCAGTATTTT
J gene: TRBJ1-1; clone size: NA; D gene: TRBD1; V gene: TRBV19; CDR3 protein: CASSPQGQGNTEAFF; CDR3 DNA: TGTGCCAGTAGTCCCCAAGGACAGGGGAACACTGAAGCTTTCTTT
J gene: TRBJ2-3; clone size: once; D gene: NA; V gene: TRBV5-1; CDR3 protein: CASSLGGLGDTQYF; CDR3 DNA: TGCGCCAGCAGCTTGGGAGGGTTAGGAGATACGCAGTATTTT
J gene: TRBJ2-6; clone size: NA; D gene: NA; V gene: TRBV7-3; CDR3 protein: CASSLGLAGANVLTF; CDR3 DNA: TGTGCCAGCAGCTTGGGGTTAGCTGGGGCCAACGTCCTGACTTTC
J gene: TRBJ2-1; clone size: NA; D gene: TRBD2; V gene: TRBV5-1; CDR3 protein: CASSPTSGSTSHEQFF; CDR3 DNA: TGCGCCAGCAGCCCAACTAGCGGGAGTACTAGCCATGAGCAGTTCTTC
J gene: TRBJ2-3; clone size: NA; D gene: NA; V gene: TRBV7-3; CDR3 protein: CASGVVGGNTQYF; CDR3 DNA: TGTGCCAGCGGGGTCGTTGGGGGCAATACGCAGTATTTT
J gene: TRBJ2-7; clone size: NA; D gene: NA; V gene: TRBV5-1; CDR3 protein: CASSFAATYEQYF; CDR3 DNA: TGCGCCAGCAGCTTCGCAGCCACCTACGAGCAGTACTTC
J gene: TRBJ2-3; clone size: NA; D gene: NA; V gene: TRBV7-2; CDR3 protein: CASSFAGSDTQYF; CDR3 DNA: TGTGCCAGCAGCTTCGCAGGATCTGATACGCAGTATTTT
J gene: TRBJ1-4; clone size: NA; D gene: TRBD1; V gene: TRBV19; CDR3 protein: CASSMMTGINEKLFF; CDR3 DNA: TGTGCCAGTAGTATGATGACAGGGATTAATGAAAAACTGTTTTTT
J gene: TRBJ1-5; clone size: few; D gene: NA; V gene: TRBV5-6; CDR3 protein: CASSLAGGFEPQHF; CDR3 DNA: TGTGCCAGCAGCTTGGCCGGGGGGTTCGAGCCCCAGCATTTT
J gene: TRBJ1-1; clone size: NA; D gene: NA; V gene: TRBV7-9; CDR3 protein: CASSLRGTATEAFF; CDR3 DNA: TGTGCCAGCAGCTTAAGAGGGACGGCCACTGAAGCTTTCTTT